One and the same sample provided the 16 T cell receptor beta chains below, sequenced in a study of regulatory T cells in long-lasting Graves disease (dated by TCRdb to the early 2020s). This sample's time point label indicates: persistent/refractory GD, antithyroid drugs over 5 years with positive TRAb. For both TCR sequencing and RNA sequencing, RNA was extracted from PBMCs using TRIzol. Receptor libraries were prepared by multiplex PCR. The reads were generated on an Illumina HiSeq 4000. iRepertoire HTBI primers and Arm-PCR amplification of CDR3 regions were used to construct TCR beta libraries. Clones were called with MiXCR by TCRdb after fastp trimmed the public reads at Q25, and only in-frame beta chains were retained. Duplicate CDR3 protein sequences are folded into a single record with the most common DNA and genes. This sample comprises around 400,000 distinct CDR3 sequences, around a quarter of them detected only once. Of the sample, over 25% is held by the ten largest clones.

Sequenced material: peripheral blood mononuclear cells (PBMCs), taken when the disease was refractory, from a patient treated with antithyroid drugs. These receptors were taken from a female donor with Graves disease.

This clonotype was detected only a few times. The chain joins TRBV7-2 to TRBJ2-7; 10 nucleotides align to TRBD1. CDR3 length equals 16 residues. With V trimmed by 1 base and J by 5 bases, 8 bases remained unmatched. In germline, CDR1 is SGHTA, CDR2 FQGNSA. In DNA form, the CDR3 reads TGTGCCAGCAGCTTAGTAGCGGACAGGGGGATTCACGAGCAGTACTTC. Translated: CASSLVADRGIHEQYF. The full variable domain, rest sourced from reference TRBV7-2 and TRBJ2-7, is GAGVSQSPSNKVTEKGKDVELRCDPISGHTALYWYRQSLGQGLEFLIYFQGNSAPDKSGLPSDRFSAERTGGSVSTLTIQRTQQEDSAVYLCASSLVADRGIHEQYFGPGTRLTVT.

In its sample, this clonotype was seen many times. This chain connects TRBV20-1 to TRBJ1-5, with D tentatively TRBD1 (6 bases). This CDR3 has 16 residues. V lost 4 bases, J lost 1 base, and 17 bases lay in between. Germline assignment: CDR1 DFQATT and CDR2 SNEGSKA (reference sequence). The DNA for the CDR3 is TGCAGTGCTACTATACAGGGTCGCCCAAGCAATCAGCCCCAGCATTTT. Encoded protein: CSATIQGRPSNQPQHF.

The CDR3 protein is CASVGGTEAFF. For the CDR3, the DNA is TGTGCCAGCGTTGGGGGGACTGAAGCTTTCTTT. The rearrangement links TRBV28 to TRBJ1-1, with a tentative D call TRBD1 (5 bases). CDR3 length equals 11 residues. V lost 8 bases and J 5 bases, leaving 9 bases between the germline ends. CDR1 MDHEN and CDR2 SYDVKM come from the germline V gene.

The chain combines TRBV4-3 with TRBJ1-1, with 9 nucleotides matching TRBD1. The junction had 11 bases not matched to a gene; V was cut back by 3 bases and J by 3 bases. Germline CDR1 reads LGHNA; CDR2 reads YSLEER. This CDR3 has 17 residues. The CDR3 nucleotides read TGCGCCAGCAGCCAGGCGGGGGACAGGGTTTGGGACACTGAAGCTTTCTTT. Translated: CASSQAGDRVWDTEAFF.

By frequency in the sample, this clonotype is medium-sized. CDR3 coding DNA: TGTGCCAGCAGTTTCATCGGCGGGGGACTTCAAGAGACCCAGTACTTC. Its protein product is CASSFIGGGLQETQYF. This chain joins TRBV28 and TRBJ2-5, with 7 nucleotides matching TRBD2. Trimming took 3 bases from V and 2 from J; bases not matched to a gene: 9. This CDR3 is 16 amino acids long. Germline V gives CDR1 MDHEN, CDR2 SYDVKM.

V is TRBV6-2 or TRBV6-3 and J is TRBJ2-1; D is unclear. In germline, CDR1 is MNHEY, CDR2 SVGEGT. This CDR3 contains 13 residues. V lost 11 bases and J lost 0, with 11 bases in between. CDR3 in DNA: TGTGCCGTTATCTCAAGCTCCTACAATGAGCAGTTCTTC. It translates to CAVISSSYNEQFF.

This clonotype was found a few times. The V call is TRBV12-3 or TRBV12-4, the J call TRBJ2-1, with 15 bases that match TRBD2. This CDR3 has 15 amino acids. The junction had 4 bases not matched to a gene; V was cut back by 5 bases and J by 8 bases. The CDR3 DNA reads as TGTGCCAGCAGTCTCGGGACTAGCGGGAGGTATGAGCAGTTCTTC. It is translated as CASSLGTSGRYEQFF.

The chain combines TRBV27 with TRBJ1-2; D might be TRBD1 (6 bases). Trimming pared 6 bases from V and 3 bases from J, leaving 14 bases between. The CDR3 runs 14 residues. Germline V lookup: CDR1 MNHEY, CDR2 SMNVEV (reference sequence). The CDR3 DNA reads TGTGCCAGCAGCCCCCCGGGGGGCTACTATGGCTACACCTTC. Translation: CASSPPGGYYGYTF.

This clonotype was seen ten or more times. The chain combines TRBV7-2 with TRBJ1-1; the D is unclear. CDR1 SGHTA and CDR2 FQGNSA come from the germline V gene. The V end lost 2 bases, the J end lost 1 base, and 5 bases lay between the germline ends. This CDR3 spans 13 amino acids. Here the CDR3 DNA reads TGTGCCAGCAGCTTAATGTCGAACACTGAAGCTTTCTTT. Translated: CASSLMSNTEAFF.

The rearrangement joins TRBV28 to TRBJ2-7; 11 nucleotides match TRBD2. The V gene end was trimmed by 4 bases and the J gene end by 0 bases; junction bases not matched to a gene: 5. The CDR3 extends over 16 amino acids. The V gene's germline CDR1 is MDHEN and CDR2 SYDVKM. This CDR3 is CASSSLAGVASYEQYF. CDR3 DNA sequence: TGTGCCAGCAGTTCACTAGCGGGAGTCGCCTCCTACGAGCAGTACTTC.

A few counts support this clonotype. V and J are TRBV10-3 and TRBJ1-1; TRBD1 matches at 10 bases. The ends lost 4 bases at V and 5 bases at J; junction bases unmatched: 13. Germline V gives CDR1 ENHRY, CDR2 SYGVKD. The CDR3 length is 17 residues. The CDR3 sequence is CAISGPKPGTGVTEAFF. The CDR3 DNA follows: TGTGCCATCAGTGGCCCAAAACCCGGGACAGGGGTTACTGAAGCTTTCTTT.

The table lists this clonotype with a few counts. CDR3 in DNA: TGTGCCAGTAGTACAAGGGAGACCGCTTTCTTT. Protein: CASSTRETAFF. V is TRBV19 and J is TRBJ1-1; D unresolved. CDR3 length: 11 residues. Germline V gene data show CDR1 as LNHDA and CDR2 as SQIVND (reference sequence). The ends were cut back, 4 bases at V and 11 bases at J, with 11 bases in the middle.

This clonotype appeared a few times. The chain employs TRBV6-5 and TRBJ2-7, with TRBD1 matching 7 bases. The germline V gene has CDR1 MNHEY and CDR2 SVGAGI. This CDR3 region has 15 residues. The ends lost 0 bases at V and 3 bases at J; junction bases unmatched: 5. The CDR3 nucleotides are TGTGCCAGCAGTTACTCGCTGACAGGGAACTACGAGCAGTACTTC. Encoded protein: CASSYSLTGNYEQYF.

This chain connects TRBV6-1 to TRBJ1-1; D is perhaps TRBD1 (6 bases). The germline CDR1 and CDR2 sequences are MNHNS and SASEGT. CDR3 length equals 15 residues. V lost 5 bases, J lost 0 bases, and 13 bases lay in between. CDR3 sequence reads: CASSNRQELNTEAFF. The CDR3 bases are TGTGCCAGCAGTAACCGACAGGAATTGAACACTGAAGCTTTCTTT.

This clonotype has ten or more counts. The chain employs TRBV7-3 and TRBJ2-5; tentative D call: TRBD2 (6 bases). The CDR3 totals 14 residues. V was clipped by 5 bases and J by 4 bases, with 14 bases between them. CDR1 SGHTA and CDR2 FQGTGA come from the germline V gene. CDR3 sequence: CASSPGGSGETQYF. In DNA form, the CDR3 reads TGTGCCAGCAGCCCCGGAGGGTCAGGAGAGACCCAGTACTTC.

The table lists this clonotype with many counts. This rearrangement joins TRBV12-5 to TRBJ2-7; D possibly corresponds to TRBD1 (7 bases). The CDR3 runs 14 residues. V lost 0 bases, J lost 4 bases, and 10 bases lay in between. Looked up from germline, CDR1 is LGHNT and CDR2 is FRNRAP. CDR3 in DNA: TGTGCTAGTGGTTTGGTGCGGGACAGTTACGAGCAGTACTTC. Amino acids: CASGLVRDSYEQYF.